Following are 29 T cell receptor beta chains from one sample sequenced in a study of T cell repertoires in cytomegalovirus infection. MiXCR was run by TCRdb on the reads, yielding one entry per CDR3 protein. The sample records about 310,000 distinct CDR3 sequences, 17% being singletons. Sequencing was performed on PBMCs. The receptor source for this set is a human donor in good health (CMV status not recorded). Some clones in this sample may be carry-over from other donors' samples.

The chain couples TRBV27 to TRBJ1-1; 7 nucleotides line up with TRBD1. V trimming: 8 bases; J trimming: 5 bases; junction bases outside the gene matches: 8. This CDR3 has 13 residues. Per the germline V gene, CDR1 is MNHEY and CDR2 is SMNVEV (reference sequence). Written as DNA, the CDR3 is TGTGCCAGCCATGGGCAGGGGGATACTGAAGCTTTCTTT. Translated: CASHGQGDTEAFF.

This clonotype appeared many times. The chain employs TRBV29-1 and TRBJ2-7, with TRBD1 identical over 10 bases. The ends lost 4 bases at V and 6 bases at J; junction bases unmatched: 3. The CDR3 covers 12 residues. The germline gives CDR1 SQVTM, CDR2 ANQGSEA. CDR3 in amino acids: CSVGQGASEQYF. CDR3 DNA sequence: TGCAGCGTTGGACAGGGGGCTTCCGAGCAGTACTTC.

The chain combines TRBV28 with TRBJ2-1; TRBD2 matches at 13 bases. Unmatched junction bases numbered 10, after V lost 6 bases and J lost 8 bases. The length of the CDR3 is 16 residues. CDR1 is MDHEN and CDR2 is SYDVKM in the germline V gene. DNA for the CDR3: TGTGCCAGCAGAGAAACTAGCGGGGGGGTAAACTATGAGCAGTTCTTC. Its translation is CASRETSGGVNYEQFF. The full variable domain, completed using reference TRBV28 and TRBJ2-1, is DVKVTQSSRYLVKRTGEKVFLECVQDMDHENMFWYRQDPGLGLRLIYFSYDVKMKEKGDIPEGYSVSREKKERFSLILESASTNQTSMYLCASRETSGGVNYEQFFGPGTRLTVL.

V is TRBV12-3 or TRBV12-4 and J is TRBJ2-5; no clear D. This CDR3 contains 14 residues. V lost 5 bases and J lost 4, with 14 bases in between. The CDR3 DNA sequence: TGTGCCAGCAGTGAATACTCTAGTGCAGAGACCCAGTACTTC. It is translated as CASSEYSSAETQYF.

This clonotype was observed at least ten times. V usage is TRBV27 and J usage is TRBJ2-7; 7 bases are shared with TRBD1. The CDR3 runs 14 residues. Germline V gene data show CDR1 as MNHEY and CDR2 as SMNVEV (reference sequence). Losses at the gene ends were 3 bases for V and 6 bases for J; bases not matched to a gene: 8. CDR3 sequence: CASSLRQGIGEQYF. The CDR3, as DNA: TGTGCCAGCAGTTTGAGACAGGGCATAGGCGAGCAGTACTTC.

At least ten counts were recorded for this clonotype. The genes are TRBV7-6 and TRBJ2-1, with D unresolved. The CDR3 extends over 14 amino acids. V shed 4 bases and J shed 4 bases, with 11 bases lying between them. The germline V gene has CDR1 SGHVS and CDR2 FNYEAQ. The CDR3 bases are TGTGCCAGCAGCTCAGGAGACCAATACAATGAGCAGTTCTTC. Encoded protein: CASSSGDQYNEQFF.

The V and J genes are TRBV19 and TRBJ2-7; D is unresolved. The V gene lost 8 bases and the J gene lost 0 bases, with 11 bases spanning the gap. The CDR3 has 13 amino acids. The V gene's germline CDR1 is LNHDA and CDR2 SQIVND (reference sequence). CDR3 sequence: CASSEENSYEQYF. The CDR3 DNA follows: TGTGCCAGTTCCGAGGAGAACTCCTACGAGCAGTACTTC. The variable domain in full, completed from reference TRBV19 and TRBJ2-7, reads DGGITQSPKYLFRKEGQNVTLSCEQNLNHDAMYWYRQDPGQGLRLIYYSQIVNDFQKGDIAEGYSVSREKKESFPLTVTSAQKNPTAFYLCASSEENSYEQYFGPGTRLTVT.

This clonotype was picked up many times. This sequence joins TRBV7-2 and TRBJ1-3, with D possibly being TRBD1 (5 bases). The ends were cut back, 4 bases at V and 0 bases at J, with 10 bases in the middle. This CDR3 spans 15 amino acids. Germline V gene sequence: CDR1 SGHTA, CDR2 FQGNSA. The DNA for the CDR3 is TGTGCCAGCAGCTCGGGACGGCCCTCTGGAAACACCATATATTTT. Encoded protein: CASSSGRPSGNTIYF. The full variable domain, rest sourced from reference TRBV7-2 and TRBJ1-3, is GAGVSQSPSNKVTEKGKDVELRCDPISGHTALYWYRQSLGQGLEFLIYFQGNSAPDKSGLPSDRFSAERTGGSVSTLTIQRTQQEDSAVYLCASSSGRPSGNTIYFGEGSWLTVV.

This clonotype came up a few times. The rearrangement links TRBV18 to TRBJ2-7; 7 nucleotides agree with TRBD1. The CDR3 spans 14 residues. Germline trimming cut 3 bases from V and 7 bases from J; bases unmatched to any gene: 9. Germline CDR1 KGHSH, CDR2 LQKENI. CDR3 nucleotides: TGTGCCAGCTCACCGGCCCAGGGGGAGTTTGAGCAGTACTTC. This translates into CASSPAQGEFEQYF.

This clonotype was counted ten times or more. The V gene is TRBV6-5, the J gene TRBJ2-7; 9 nucleotides agree with TRBD1. Trimming removed 0 bases from V and 4 bases from J; junction bases left unmatched: 4. The CDR3 runs to 15 residues. Germline V CDR1 and CDR2: MNHEY, SVGAGI. For the CDR3, the DNA is TGTGCCAGCAGTTACTCGAGACAGGGGGGGTACGAGCAGTACTTC. Protein: CASSYSRQGGYEQYF.

This clonotype appeared many times. This chain joins TRBV7-8 and TRBJ2-5; D is unresolved. Looked up from germline, CDR1 is SGHVS and CDR2 is FQNEAQ. Deletions cut 2 bases from V and 4 bases from J, with 11 bases between. CDR3 length: 14 amino acids. This CDR3 reads CASSLSWEIETQYF. Here the CDR3 DNA reads TGTGCCAGCAGCTTATCTTGGGAAATAGAGACCCAGTACTTC.

This chain connects TRBV6-5 to TRBJ2-1; 7 bases match TRBD2. The CDR3 is 15 amino acids. Per the germline V gene, CDR1 is MNHEY and CDR2 is SVGAGI. Trimming at V came to 6 bases and at J to 5 bases, leaving 10 bases not matched to a gene. The CDR3 nucleotides are TGTGCCAGCAGAGCACCGGGACTACCACACAATGAGCAGTTCTTC. It codes for CASRAPGLPHNEQFF.

This clonotype was found a few times. The rearrangement links TRBV20-1 to TRBJ2-3; possibly TRBD1 for D (6 bases). The CDR3 extends over 14 amino acids. Germline V gene sequence: CDR1 DFQATT, CDR2 SNEGSKA (reference sequence). Trimming cost V 5 bases and J 2 bases, with 14 bases left between them. Here the CDR3 reads CSARAGAITDTQYF. In DNA, the CDR3 is TGCAGTGCTCGAGCAGGGGCAATCACAGATACGCAGTATTTT.

The V gene is TRBV2, the J gene TRBJ2-1; weak D call: TRBD2 (6 bases). The CDR3 contains 15 residues. The germline V and J ends were trimmed by 6 bases and 5 bases, with 17 bases remaining between them. Germline CDR1 SNHLY, CDR2 FYNNEI. The DNA for the CDR3 is TGTGCCAGCAGGGACCCAGGGACTTTTCACAATGAGCAGTTCTTC. It codes for CASRDPGTFHNEQFF.

This clonotype was detected ten times or more. The chain carries TRBV25-1 and TRBJ2-1; D is unresolved. The CDR3 length is 16 residues. Germline lookup yields CDR1 MGHDK and CDR2 SYGVNS. The V end was cut by 4 bases, the J end by 1 base, with 14 bases between. The CDR3 sequence is CASSGTPYTSYNEQFF. CDR3 bases: TGTGCCAGCAGTGGCACGCCGTATACGTCCTACAATGAGCAGTTCTTC.

The rearrangement joins TRBV10-3 to TRBJ2-5, with 9 bases that match TRBD1. V trimming: 2 bases; J trimming: 4 bases; junction bases outside the gene matches: 5. The CDR3 runs to 15 residues. Per germline, CDR1 ENHRY and CDR2 SYGVKD. The CDR3 protein is CAISEGTGISETQYF. CDR3 sequence (DNA): TGTGCCATCAGTGAGGGGACAGGGATATCAGAGACCCAGTACTTC.

This clonotype was observed a handful of times. The DNA for the CDR3 is TGCAGTGCTAGAGTAGCCCCGACAGTCTACAATGAGCAGTTCTTC. Encoded protein: CSARVAPTVYNEQFF. The V and J genes are TRBV20-1 and TRBJ2-1; TRBD1 might be the D (5 bases). The CDR3 runs to 15 residues. With 1 base removed from V and 3 bases from J, the gap between germline ends came to 13 bases. CDR1 is DFQATT, CDR2 SNEGSKA, per germline (reference sequence).

This clonotype was detected many times. The chain joins TRBV5-6 to TRBJ2-3, with TRBD2 identical over 10 bases. Germline V gives CDR1 SGHDT, CDR2 YYEEEE. V shed 1 base and J 2 bases; nucleotides not matched to a gene: 4. The CDR3 contains 16 residues. The CDR3 coding sequence is TGTGCCAGCAGCTTGACTAGCGGGGCGATCACAGATACGCAGTATTTT. As protein: CASSLTSGAITDTQYF.

The rearrangement joins TRBV20-1 to TRBJ2-7; 8 nucleotides line up with TRBD1. The J segment lost 3 bases and the V segment lost 0 bases, leaving 16 bases of the junction unmatched. The CDR3 consists of 18 residues. CDR1 and CDR2 from the germline V gene are DFQATT and SNEGSKA (reference sequence). In DNA, the CDR3 is TGCAGTGCTAGAGAGATTATAGGACAGGGATCTTATGGCTACGAGCAGTACTTC. Its translation: CSAREIIGQGSYGYEQYF.

In its sample, this clonotype was seen a few times. This sequence joins TRBV6-6 and TRBJ1-4; 9 nucleotides line up with TRBD1. Losses at the gene ends were 6 bases for V and 6 bases for J; bases not matched to a gene: 5. The CDR3 consists of 14 residues. The germline V gene encodes CDR1 MNHNY and CDR2 SVGAGI (reference sequence). CDR3 sequence (DNA): TGTGCCAGCAGCAGGGGACAGGGATATGAAAAACTGTTTTTT. This encodes CASSRGQGYEKLFF.

V is TRBV28 and J is TRBJ1-1; no firm D call. Trimming left V 4 bases short and J 12 bases short, with 12 bases between. CDR1 is MDHEN, CDR2 SYDVKM, per germline. CDR3 length: 11 amino acids. This CDR3 is CASSSNPATFF. In DNA form, the CDR3 reads TGTGCCAGCAGTTCTAACCCGGCAACTTTCTTT.

J is TRBJ1-6 and V is TRBV19, with 7 bases that match TRBD1. V lost 5 bases, J lost 9 bases, and 16 bases stayed unmatched. Germline V gene sequence: CDR1 LNHDA, CDR2 SQIVND (reference sequence). The CDR3 sequence is 17 residues long. The CDR3 DNA is TGTGCCAGTAGTGCCAAATCCCTCCGGGACAGCCCTTCACCCCTCCACTTT. Translating gives CASSAKSLRDSPSPLHF.

This clonotype has more than one count but fewer than ten. This chain links TRBV27 with TRBJ1-5; TRBD1 matches at 7 bases. In germline, CDR1 is MNHEY, CDR2 SMNVEV (reference sequence). Unmatched junction bases numbered 10, after V lost 4 bases and J lost 4 bases. This CDR3 is built from 16 residues. The CDR3 sequence is CASSSRPGGGNQPQHF. The CDR3 region has the DNA TGTGCCAGCAGTTCCCGGCCAGGGGGAGGTAATCAGCCCCAGCATTTT.

In its sample, this clonotype was seen a few times. V usage is TRBV7-3 and J usage is TRBJ1-2, with 8 nucleotides matching TRBD1. Trimming took 2 bases from V and 6 from J; bases not matched to a gene: 5. CDR1 and CDR2 (germline): SGHTA, FQGTGA. The CDR3 runs to 14 residues. In nucleotides, the CDR3 is TGTGCCAGCAGCTTATATGCGACAGGGGATGGCTACACCTTC. This gives the protein CASSLYATGDGYTF. The full variable domain, with the rest looked up from reference TRBV7-3 and TRBJ1-2, is GAGVSQTPSNKVTEKGKYVELRCDPISGHTALYWYRQSLGQGPEFLIYFQGTGAADDSGLPNDRFFAVRPEGSVSTLKIQRTERGDSAVYLCASSLYATGDGYTFGSGTRLTVV.

This clonotype was counted many times. J is TRBJ2-2 and V is TRBV7-8; D call uncertain. Trimming took off 2 bases at V and 4 bases at J, with 8 bases between the two ends. The CDR3 is 14 residues long. Looked up from germline, CDR1 is SGHVS and CDR2 is FQNEAQ. CDR3 region: CASSLMWGTGELFF. The DNA of the CDR3 is TGTGCCAGCAGCTTAATGTGGGGCACCGGGGAGCTGTTTTTT.

Here the CDR3 DNA reads TGTGCCAGCAGTGGGGCGGACCGCTCGAACACCGGGGAGCTGTTTTTT. Its protein product is CASSGADRSNTGELFF. The genes are TRBV28 and TRBJ2-2; D perhaps matches TRBD1 (5 bases). The CDR3 loop spans 16 amino acids. CDR1 MDHEN and CDR2 SYDVKM come from the germline V gene. Trimming cost V 5 bases and J 0 bases, with 13 bases left between them.

The sample holds many counts of this clonotype. The rearrangement uses TRBV7-2 and TRBJ1-6, with D hard to call. Trimming removed 1 base at V and 2 bases at J, with 9 bases between. Per the germline V gene, CDR1 is SGHTA and CDR2 is FQGNSA. The CDR3 totals 16 residues. The CDR3 loop is CASSLVGRTYNSPLHF. The CDR3 region has the DNA TGTGCCAGCAGCTTAGTGGGCAGAACCTATAATTCACCCCTCCACTTT.

The sample holds many counts of this clonotype. The chain uses TRBV7-8 and TRBJ1-2; D gene unclear. Germline V lookup: CDR1 SGHVS, CDR2 FQNEAQ. The CDR3 extends over 17 amino acids. V lost 1 base and J 1 base, leaving 16 bases between the germline ends. CDR3 bases: TGTGCCAGCAGCTTAGGGTCGGGTGGATTCAGTAACTATGGCTACACCTTC. It codes for CASSLGSGGFSNYGYTF.

The rearrangement joins TRBV28 to TRBJ2-7, with 8 bases matching TRBD1. Unmatched junction bases numbered 7, after V lost 10 bases and J lost 2 bases. CDR3 size: 13 residues. The germline V gene encodes CDR1 MDHEN and CDR2 SYDVKM. The CDR3 is CATYQGAPYEQYF. The CDR3, as DNA: TGTGCCACCTATCAGGGGGCCCCCTACGAGCAGTACTTC.